This T cell receptor (beta chain) was sequenced for a study of CD4 T cells in relation to SARS-CoV-2 and coronaviruses. Background on the study: TCR beta CDR3s were sequenced after approximately ten-day antigen culture of PBMCs. General observations from the study: SARS-CoV-2-driven expansion was significantly weaker in crossreactive than monoreactive clones.

Method: immunoSEQ multiplex PCR; TCRdb's copy keeps in-frame clones and lacks some. Found here are about 37,000 clones, roughly 85% of them singletons; the top ten hold 4.5%. This clone appeared a single time. Its target is not known. The V gene end was trimmed by 6 bases and the J gene end by 5 bases; junction bases not matched to a gene: 9. The germline gives CDR1 MDHEN, CDR2 SYDVKM. This CDR3 has 16 residues. CD4 enrichment then naive enrichment separated naive from memory CD4+ cells. For less than eleven days, around 91,000 sorted CD4+ cells grew with T cell-depleted PBMCs and CEF. The chain employs TRBV28 and TRBJ2-3, with 12 bases aligning to TRBD1. Sequencing was carried out using naive CD4+ T cells from PBMCs, cultured in vitro. Subset meaning: naive CD4+ T cells isolated by negative enrichment. The clonotype originates from an adult with COVID-19. The CDR3 DNA reads TGTGCCAGCAGCCGTGGGACAGGGGGCTTTATAGATACGCAGTATTTT. Encoded protein: CASSRGTGGFIDTQYF.